This is a list of T cell receptor beta chains from one sample in a study of blood T cell repertoires in COVID-19. Profiled with immunoSEQ multiplex PCR; TCRdb holds only in-frame clones, not every one. The data contain about 200,000 clones, about 87% of them singletons. The sample consisted of peripheral blood. The receptors shown here come from a man between 60 and 70 years old with acute or convalescent COVID-19. The CDR3 runs from the conserved cysteine through the conserved F or W. The D gene is left open where the match is weak. The listing skips clone size in some rows; elsewhere it reads once, few, many or a size class.

J: TRBJ1-1
size: .
V: TRBV6-5
length: 12
D: TRBD1
DNA: TGTGCCAGCGCACAGGGGGACACTGAAGCTTTCTTT
CDR3: CASAQGDTEAFF

J: TRBJ2-1
size: .
V: TRBV5-1
length: 16
D: TRBD2
DNA: TGCGCCAGCAGCTCAAACCGGGGAGGGAACTACAATGAGCAGTTCTTC
CDR3: CASSSNRGGNYNEQFF

J: TRBJ2-3
size: .
V: TRBV5-1
length: 16
D: TRBD2
DNA: TGCGCCAGCAGCTTCGGGGAGGGAGGTCGCACAGATACGCAGTATTTT
CDR3: CASSFGEGGRTDTQYF

J: TRBJ1-1
size: .
V: TRBV23-1
length: 13
D: .
DNA: TGCGCCAGCAGTCGGCGCGGTAACACTGAAGCTTTCTTT
CDR3: CASSRRGNTEAFF

J: TRBJ1-1
size: few
V: TRBV6-1
length: 15
D: .
DNA: TGTGCCAGCAGTGAGGCCTTGCAGGGGCCAGTAGAAGCTTTCTTT
CDR3: CASSEALQGPVEAFF

J: TRBJ2-5
size: .
V: TRBV6-5
length: 14
D: .
DNA: TGTGCCAGCAGTCCCGGTCTAGAGTGGGAGACCCAGTACTTC
CDR3: CASSPGLEWETQYF

J: TRBJ1-5
size: .
V: TRBV12-5
length: 14
D: .
DNA: TGTGCTAGTGGCAGGTGGGGGGACAATCAGCCCCAGCATTTT
CDR3: CASGRWGDNQPQHF

J: TRBJ1-1
size: .
V: TRBV4-1
length: 15
D: .
DNA: TGCGCCAGCAGCCAAGAATGGAGCATAAACACTGAAGCTTTCTTT
CDR3: CASSQEWSINTEAFF

J: TRBJ2-7
size: .
V: TRBV5-6
length: 14
D: TRBD1
DNA: TGTGCCAGCAGCCCGCCGGGACAGGGTTACGAGCAGTACTTC
CDR3: CASSPPGQGYEQYF

J: TRBJ2-5
size: .
V: TRBV11-2
length: 17
D: TRBD2
DNA: TGTGCCAGCAGCTCACTGACTAGCGGGGGGGCCTGGGAGACCCAGTACTTC
CDR3: CASSSLTSGGAWETQYF

J: TRBJ2-7
size: .
V: TRBV27
length: 14
D: .
DNA: TGTGCCAGCAGTTTCACACAGGGAGCCTACGAGCAGTACTTC
CDR3: CASSFTQGAYEQYF

J: TRBJ2-7
size: few
V: TRBV11-2
length: 15
D: TRBD1
DNA: TGTGCCAGCAGCTTAGCGGGGACAGGGGTGTACGAGCAGTACTTC
CDR3: CASSLAGTGVYEQYF

J: TRBJ2-7
size: .
V: TRBV5-1
length: 15
D: TRBD1
DNA: TGCGCCAGCAGCTTGGCCGGGACAGTGACATACGAGCAGTACTTC
CDR3: CASSLAGTVTYEQYF

J: TRBJ2-1
size: .
V: TRBV6-5
length: 12
D: .
DNA: TGTGCCAGCAGAAGACAGACCAATGAGCAGTTCTTC
CDR3: CASRRQTNEQFF

J: TRBJ1-2
size: .
V: TRBV6-5
length: 14
D: TRBD1
DNA: TGTGCCAGCGGATCAGGGGGCGCGGGCTATGGCTACACCTTC
CDR3: CASGSGGAGYGYTF

J: TRBJ1-4
size: .
V: TRBV2
length: 16
D: .
DNA: TGTGCCAGCAGTGACCCCAGGACAGCAACTAATGAAAAACTGTTTTTT
CDR3: CASSDPRTATNEKLFF

J: TRBJ1-4
size: .
V: TRBV3-1/TRBV3-2
length: 14
D: TRBD1
DNA: TGTGCCAGCAGCCCGACAGGGTCAAAGGAAAAACTGTTTTTT
CDR3: CASSPTGSKEKLFF

J: TRBJ1-2
size: .
V: TRBV9
length: 14
D: .
DNA: TGTGCCAGCAGCCCTAGGCTGCTGTCGGGTGGCTACACCTTC
CDR3: CASSPRLLSGGYTF

J: TRBJ1-5
size: many
V: TRBV6-5
length: 11
D: .
DNA: TGTGCCAGCGGGACTAATCAGCCCCAGCATTTT
CDR3: CASGTNQPQHF

J: TRBJ2-5
size: .
V: TRBV7-3
length: 17
D: TRBD2
DNA: TGTGCCAGCAGCTCCGCCGGACTAGCGGGACGGAAGGAGACCCAGTACTTC
CDR3: CASSSAGLAGRKETQYF

J: TRBJ2-2
size: .
V: TRBV6-5
length: 16
D: .
DNA: TGTGCCAGCAGTTACTCGAGGCGGACGAACACCGGGGAGCTGTTTTTT
CDR3: CASSYSRRTNTGELFF

J: TRBJ2-5
size: .
V: TRBV5-1
length: 14
D: .
DNA: TGCGCCAGCAGCGCCAACAGCCCCCAAGAGACCCAGTACTTC
CDR3: CASSANSPQETQYF

J: TRBJ2-1
size: .
V: TRBV12-5
length: 13
D: .
DNA: .
CDR3: CASGFLETHEQFF

J: TRBJ2-7
size: .
V: TRBV4-2
length: 16
D: TRBD2
DNA: TGTGCCAGCAGCCAAGAAGCGCCAGCGGGGACGGACGAGCAGTACTTC
CDR3: CASSQEAPAGTDEQYF

J: TRBJ1-4
size: few
V: TRBV28
length: 15
D: .
DNA: TGTGCCAGCTGTGCGTGGGCTGCAACTAATGAAAAACTGTTTTTT
CDR3: CASCAWAATNEKLFF

J: TRBJ2-1
size: .
V: TRBV29-1
length: 15
D: TRBD2
DNA: TGCAGCGTTCAAACGGGACTAGCGGGGGACAATGAGCAGTTCTTC
CDR3: CSVQTGLAGDNEQFF

J: TRBJ2-2
size: many
V: TRBV27
length: 12
D: .
DNA: TGTGCCAGCAGTTTCTCGACCGGGGAGCTGTTTTTT
CDR3: CASSFSTGELFF

J: TRBJ2-5
size: .
V: TRBV11-3
length: 18
D: TRBD2
DNA: TGTGCCAGCAGCTTAGGCTCCTGGACTAGCGGGGGAATTGAGACCCAGTACTTC
CDR3: CASSLGSWTSGGIETQYF

J: TRBJ1-1
size: few
V: TRBV5-1
length: 13
D: .
DNA: TGCGCCAGCAGCAGGACAGCGAACACTGAAGCTTTCTTT
CDR3: CASSRTANTEAFF

J: TRBJ2-3
size: .
V: TRBV10-2
length: 16
D: TRBD2
DNA: TGCGCCACACGGACTAGCGGGGGGGCCACCACAGATACGCAGTATTTT
CDR3: CATRTSGGATTDTQYF

J: TRBJ1-2
size: few
V: TRBV5-4
length: 15
D: .
DNA: TGTGCCAGCAGCTTGTCGGGACAAAATAACTATGGCTACACCTTC
CDR3: CASSLSGQNNYGYTF

J: TRBJ1-6
size: .
V: TRBV9
length: 13
D: .
DNA: TGTGCCAGCAGCCCTCTCCCCAATTCACCCCTCCACTTT
CDR3: CASSPLPNSPLHF

J: TRBJ2-7
size: .
V: TRBV6-5
length: 12
D: .
DNA: TGTGCCAGCAGCCTTCCGGAGGGTAAGCAGTACTTC
CDR3: CASSLPEGKQYF

J: TRBJ2-2
size: .
V: TRBV4-3
length: 15
D: .
DNA: TGCGCCAGCAGCCATATGTTTAGAGGGACCGGGGAGCTGTTTTTT
CDR3: CASSHMFRGTGELFF

J: TRBJ2-3
size: once
V: TRBV4-3
length: 17
D: TRBD2
DNA: TGCGCCAGCAGCCAAGTTCCCTCCGGGACTAACACAGATACGCAGTATTTT
CDR3: CASSQVPSGTNTDTQYF

J: TRBJ2-1
size: .
V: TRBV6-1
length: 14
D: .
DNA: TGTGCCAGCAGTGAGGGCCGGTCCTACAATGAGCAGTTCTTC
CDR3: CASSEGRSYNEQFF

J: TRBJ2-7
size: .
V: TRBV27
length: 14
D: TRBD1
DNA: TGTGCCAGCAGGCAGACCGGGACAGCGTACGAGCAGTACTTC
CDR3: CASRQTGTAYEQYF

J: TRBJ2-5
size: .
V: TRBV5-6
length: 15
D: .
DNA: TGTGCCAGCAGCTTGTTGCAGGGGTACCAAGAGACCCAGTACTTC
CDR3: CASSLLQGYQETQYF

J: TRBJ1-1
size: once
V: TRBV6-5
length: 15
D: TRBD1
DNA: TGTGCCAGCAGTTACTCGGGACAGGGAAACACTGAAGCTTTCTTT
CDR3: CASSYSGQGNTEAFF

J: TRBJ1-6
size: .
V: TRBV6-5
length: 14
D: .
DNA: TGTGCCAGCAGGCCGACGGCGGCGGGATCACCCCTCCACTTT
CDR3: CASRPTAAGSPLHF

J: TRBJ1-2
size: .
V: TRBV11-2
length: 14
D: .
DNA: TGTGCCAGCAGCAGACGTGCCGGGGGTGCGGGCTACACCTTC
CDR3: CASSRRAGGAGYTF

J: TRBJ2-1
size: .
V: TRBV20-1
length: 17
D: TRBD2
DNA: TGCAGTGCTAGTGGTCCTAGCGGGGGGGCCTCCTACAATGAGCAGTTCTTC
CDR3: CSASGPSGGASYNEQFF

J: TRBJ1-4
size: .
V: TRBV28
length: 17
D: TRBD1
DNA: TGTGCCAGCAGTCCCGAGGCAGGGGGGTCAACTAATGAAAAACTGTTTTTT
CDR3: CASSPEAGGSTNEKLFF

J: TRBJ2-5
size: .
V: TRBV7-3
length: 9
D: .
DNA: TGTGCCGTAGAGGCGACCCAGTACTTC
CDR3: CAVEATQYF

J: TRBJ1-3
size: .
V: TRBV9
length: 17
D: TRBD1
DNA: TGTGCCAGCAGCGTAGTTGGACAGGGGGCTCTCGGAAACACCATATATTTT
CDR3: CASSVVGQGALGNTIYF

J: TRBJ2-3
size: .
V: TRBV6-2/TRBV6-3
length: 18
D: TRBD2
DNA: TGTGCCAGCAGTTACTCGAAGACTAGCGGGCTAGGCACAGATACGCAGTATTTT
CDR3: CASSYSKTSGLGTDTQYF

J: TRBJ1-2
size: .
V: TRBV5-1
length: 14
D: .
DNA: TGCGCCAGCAGCTTGGGACAGCCCAACTATGGCTACACCTTC
CDR3: CASSLGQPNYGYTF

J: TRBJ2-1
size: .
V: TRBV4-2
length: 15
D: TRBD2
DNA: TGTGCCAGCAGCCCAGGGACTAGCGGGGGGATTGAGCAGTTCTTC
CDR3: CASSPGTSGGIEQFF

J: TRBJ2-3
size: .
V: TRBV5-6
length: 17
D: TRBD2
DNA: TGTGCCAGCAGCTCTATTCTAGCGGGGGGCCTCACAGATACGCAGTATTTT
CDR3: CASSSILAGGLTDTQYF

J: TRBJ1-3
size: .
V: TRBV19
length: 17
D: .
DNA: TGTGCCAGTAGTATAGATTTCGACACCTACTCTGGAAACACCATATATTTT
CDR3: CASSIDFDTYSGNTIYF

J: TRBJ1-1
size: .
V: TRBV19
length: 13
D: .
DNA: TGTGCCAGTAGTATTACAGGGAAACCTGAAGCTTTCTTT
CDR3: CASSITGKPEAFF

J: TRBJ1-5
size: .
V: TRBV12-3/TRBV12-4
length: 13
D: TRBD1
DNA: TGTGCCAGCACTACTGGACAGGTCCGGCCCCAGCATTTT
CDR3: CASTTGQVRPQHF

J: TRBJ1-2
size: .
V: TRBV13
length: 15
D: .
DNA: TGTGCCAGCAGCTTAGTCGGCAGCGCTAACTATGGCTACACCTTC
CDR3: CASSLVGSANYGYTF

J: TRBJ2-2
size: .
V: TRBV9
length: 17
D: .
DNA: TGTGCCAGCAGCGTATTAATCTGGGAGCAGAACACCGGGGAGCTGTTTTTT
CDR3: CASSVLIWEQNTGELFF

J: TRBJ2-1
size: .
V: TRBV7-2
length: 16
D: .
DNA: TGTGCCAGCAGCTTAGCTAGGGGGACCTCCTACAATGAGCAGTTCTTC
CDR3: CASSLARGTSYNEQFF

J: TRBJ1-4
size: .
V: TRBV28
length: 14
D: .
DNA: TGTGCCAGCAGTTTATCAGGGTCTAATGAAAAACTGTTTTTT
CDR3: CASSLSGSNEKLFF

J: TRBJ2-2
size: .
V: TRBV5-4
length: 17
D: TRBD2
DNA: TGTGCCAGCAGCTTGCTCGGCCTAGCGGGGGTCGCCGGGGAGCTGTTTTTT
CDR3: CASSLLGLAGVAGELFF